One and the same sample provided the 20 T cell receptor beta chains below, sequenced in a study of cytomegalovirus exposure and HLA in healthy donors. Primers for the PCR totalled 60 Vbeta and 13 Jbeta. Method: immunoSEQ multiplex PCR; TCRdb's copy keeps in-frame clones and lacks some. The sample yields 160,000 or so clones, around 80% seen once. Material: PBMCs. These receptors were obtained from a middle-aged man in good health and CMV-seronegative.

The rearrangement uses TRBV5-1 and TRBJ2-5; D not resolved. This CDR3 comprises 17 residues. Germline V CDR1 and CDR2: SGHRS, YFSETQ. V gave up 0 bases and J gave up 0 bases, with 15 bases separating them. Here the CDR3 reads CASSLVQSRLYQETQYF. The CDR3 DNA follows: TGCGCCAGCAGCTTGGTTCAAAGCCGCCTGTACCAAGAGACCCAGTACTTC.

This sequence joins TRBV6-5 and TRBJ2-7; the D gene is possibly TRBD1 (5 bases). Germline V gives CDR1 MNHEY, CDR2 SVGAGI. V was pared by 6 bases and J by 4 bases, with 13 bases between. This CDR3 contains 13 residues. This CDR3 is CASSDTRQYEQYF. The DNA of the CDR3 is TGTGCCAGCAGCGATACTCGACAGTACGAGCAGTACTTC.

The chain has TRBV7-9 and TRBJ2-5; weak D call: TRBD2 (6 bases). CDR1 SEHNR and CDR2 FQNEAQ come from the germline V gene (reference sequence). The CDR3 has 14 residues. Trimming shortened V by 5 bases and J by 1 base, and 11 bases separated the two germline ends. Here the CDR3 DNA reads TGTGCCAGCAGCGCGGACTATGGCCAAGAGACCCAGTACTTC. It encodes CASSADYGQETQYF. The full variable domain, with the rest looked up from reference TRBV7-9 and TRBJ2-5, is DTGVSQNPRHKITKRGQNVTFRCDPISEHNRLYWYRQTLGQGPEFLTYFQNEAQLEKSRLLSDRFSAERPKGSFSTLEIQRTEQGDSAMYLCASSADYGQETQYFGPGTRLLVL.

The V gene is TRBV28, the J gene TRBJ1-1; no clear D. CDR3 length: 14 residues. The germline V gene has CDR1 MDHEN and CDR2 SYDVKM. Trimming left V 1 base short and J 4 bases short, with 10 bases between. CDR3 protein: CASSLFQAGTEAFF. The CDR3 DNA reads TGTGCCAGCAGTTTATTTCAGGCCGGCACTGAAGCTTTCTTT.

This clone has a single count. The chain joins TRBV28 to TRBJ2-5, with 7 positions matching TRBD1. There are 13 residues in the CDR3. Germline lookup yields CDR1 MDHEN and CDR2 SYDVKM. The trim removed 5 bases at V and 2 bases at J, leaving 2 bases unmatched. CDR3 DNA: TGTGCCAGCAGTGGGACAGCACAAGAGACCCAGTACTTC. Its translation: CASSGTAQETQYF.

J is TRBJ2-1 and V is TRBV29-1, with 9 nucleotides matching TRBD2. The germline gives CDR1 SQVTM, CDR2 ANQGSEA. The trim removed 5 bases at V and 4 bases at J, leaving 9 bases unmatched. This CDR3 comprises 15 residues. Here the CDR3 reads CSVHISGGFYNEQFF. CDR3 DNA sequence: TGCAGCGTTCACATTAGCGGGGGTTTTTACAATGAGCAGTTCTTC.

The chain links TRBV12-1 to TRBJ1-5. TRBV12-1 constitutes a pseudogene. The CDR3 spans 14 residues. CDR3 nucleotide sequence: TGTGCCAGCCGGGGGGGGGCAAGCAATCAGCCCCAGCATTTT. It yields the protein CASRGGASNQPQHF.

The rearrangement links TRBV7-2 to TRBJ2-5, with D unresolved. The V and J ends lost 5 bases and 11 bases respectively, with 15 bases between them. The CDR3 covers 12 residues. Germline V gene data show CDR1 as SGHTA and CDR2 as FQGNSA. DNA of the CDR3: TGTGCCAGCAGCCCCGCCTCCCTGGAGCAGTACTTC. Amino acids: CASSPASLEQYF.

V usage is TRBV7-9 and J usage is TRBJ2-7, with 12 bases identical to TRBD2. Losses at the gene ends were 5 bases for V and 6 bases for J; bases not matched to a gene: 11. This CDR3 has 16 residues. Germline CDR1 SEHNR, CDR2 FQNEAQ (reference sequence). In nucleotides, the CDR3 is TGTGCCAGCAGCCCTGCTAGCGGGAGGGGGTTGGTCGAGCAGTACTTC. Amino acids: CASSPASGRGLVEQYF.

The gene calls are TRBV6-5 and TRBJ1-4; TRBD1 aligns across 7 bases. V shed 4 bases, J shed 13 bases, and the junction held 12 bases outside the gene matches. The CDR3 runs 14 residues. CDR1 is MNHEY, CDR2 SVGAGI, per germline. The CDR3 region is CASSSGQTKKGLFF. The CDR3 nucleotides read TGTGCCAGCAGTTCGGGACAGACCAAGAAGGGACTGTTTTTT.

The CDR3 DNA is TGTGCCAGCAGTTTGGGCGGACAGGGAGGCGGTGAAAAACTGTTTTTT. The encoded protein is CASSLGGQGGGEKLFF. V and J are TRBV6-5 and TRBJ1-4; 8 bases are shared with TRBD1. CDR3 length equals 16 residues. CDR1 is MNHEY and CDR2 is SVGAGI in the germline V gene. V gave up 4 bases and J gave up 7 bases; unmatched junction bases: 11.

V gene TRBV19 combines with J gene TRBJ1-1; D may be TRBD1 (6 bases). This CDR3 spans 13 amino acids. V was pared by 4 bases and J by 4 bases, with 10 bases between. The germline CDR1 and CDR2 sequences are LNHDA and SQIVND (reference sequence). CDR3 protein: CASSSDRLTEAFF. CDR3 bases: TGTGCCAGTAGTAGCGACAGGCTCACTGAAGCTTTCTTT.

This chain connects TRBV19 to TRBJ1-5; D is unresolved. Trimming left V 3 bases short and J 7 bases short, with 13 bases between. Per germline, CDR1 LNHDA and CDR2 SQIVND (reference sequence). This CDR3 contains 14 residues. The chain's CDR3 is CASSMDGPGQPQHF. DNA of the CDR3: TGTGCCAGTAGTATGGACGGACCGGGACAGCCCCAGCATTTT.

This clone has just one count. The CDR3 bases are TGTGCCAGCAGCTTACTGTTCAATGAGCAGTTCTTC. Translated, it gives CASSLLFNEQFF. The rearrangement uses TRBV7-2 and TRBJ2-1; D is undetermined. Germline loops: CDR1 SGHTA, CDR2 FQGNSA. The CDR3 extends over 12 amino acids. Trimming removed 2 bases from V and 6 bases from J, with 5 bases in between.

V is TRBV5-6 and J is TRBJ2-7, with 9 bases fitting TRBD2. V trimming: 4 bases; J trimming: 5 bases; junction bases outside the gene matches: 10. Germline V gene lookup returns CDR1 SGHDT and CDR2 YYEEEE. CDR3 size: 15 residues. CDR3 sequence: CASSMSLSGSHEQYF. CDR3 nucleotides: TGTGCCAGCAGCATGTCGCTTAGCGGGAGCCACGAGCAGTACTTC.

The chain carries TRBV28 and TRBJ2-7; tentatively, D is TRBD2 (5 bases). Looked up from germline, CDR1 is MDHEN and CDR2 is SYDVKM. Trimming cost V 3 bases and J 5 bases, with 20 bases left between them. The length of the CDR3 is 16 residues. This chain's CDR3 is CASSFPRGAAPDEQYF. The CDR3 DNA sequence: TGTGCCAGCAGTTTCCCCCGGGGAGCGGCCCCCGACGAGCAGTACTTC. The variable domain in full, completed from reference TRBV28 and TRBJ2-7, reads DVKVTQSSRYLVKRTGEKVFLECVQDMDHENMFWYRQDPGLGLRLIYFSYDVKMKEKGDIPEGYSVSREKKERFSLILESASTNQTSMYLCASSFPRGAAPDEQYFGPGTRLTVT.

The CDR3 sequence: CSARGTQGQYF. The DNA of the CDR3 is TGCAGTGCTAGAGGGACACAGGGGCAGTACTTC. The chain recombines TRBV20-1 with TRBJ2-7, with D possibly matching TRBD1 (6 bases). This CDR3 comprises 11 residues. Trimming took 1 base from V and 9 from J, leaving 10 bases between them. Germline CDR1 is DFQATT and CDR2 is SNEGSKA (reference sequence).

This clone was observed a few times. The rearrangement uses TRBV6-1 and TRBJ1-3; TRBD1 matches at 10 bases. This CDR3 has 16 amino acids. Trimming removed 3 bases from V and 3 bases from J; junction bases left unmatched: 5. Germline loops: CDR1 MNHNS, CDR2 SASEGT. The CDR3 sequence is CASSDAGTGVGNTIYF. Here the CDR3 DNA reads TGTGCCAGCAGTGATGCCGGGACAGGGGTTGGAAACACCATATATTTT.

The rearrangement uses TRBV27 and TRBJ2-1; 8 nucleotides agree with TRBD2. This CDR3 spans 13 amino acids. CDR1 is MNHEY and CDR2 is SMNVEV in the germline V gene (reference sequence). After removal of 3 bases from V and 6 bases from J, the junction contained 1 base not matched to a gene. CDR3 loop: CASSLSGGNEQFF. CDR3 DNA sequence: TGTGCCAGCAGTTTGAGCGGGGGCAATGAGCAGTTCTTC.

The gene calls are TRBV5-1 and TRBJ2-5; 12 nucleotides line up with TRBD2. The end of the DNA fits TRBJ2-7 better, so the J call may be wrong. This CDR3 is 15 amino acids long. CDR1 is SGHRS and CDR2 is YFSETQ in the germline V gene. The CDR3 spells CASSPGLAGFNEQYF. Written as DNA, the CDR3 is TGCGCCAGCAGCCCCGGACTAGCGGGATTCAACGAGCAGTACTTC.